A selection of T cell receptor beta chains follows, all from one sample in a study of shared clonotypes between healthy human individuals. Here immunoSEQ multiplex PCR was the method, and the copy in TCRdb shows in-frame clones only, minus some. The sample has around 1,100,000 clones, 60% to 80% seen once; the top ten hold about 0.89%. Sequenced: memory CD4+ T cells from PBMCs. The receptors stem from a man younger than 35 in good health. Some clones in this sample may be carry-over from other donors' samples. CDR3s include the opening cysteine and the closing phenylalanine or tryptophan.

V gene: TRBV28; CDR3 protein: CASSFFRQVPGAQHF
V gene: TRBV4-1; CDR3 protein: CASSHPGPTAAYEQYF
V gene: TRBV5-1; CDR3 protein: CASSYGTASSYEQYF
V gene: TRBV21-1; CDR3 protein: CASSKRGPLAYEQYF
V gene: TRBV5-1; CDR3 protein: CASSPSVEGALFF
V gene: TRBV6-5; CDR3 protein: CASSLVEGNYEQYF
V gene: TRBV11-3; CDR3 protein: CASSSRGTLNTEAFF
V gene: TRBV6-1; CDR3 protein: CASTGRNEKLFF
V gene: TRBV2; CDR3 protein: CASRSERGSGYEQYF
V gene: TRBV15; CDR3 protein: CATSREIIAAGIYEQYF
V gene: TRBV2; CDR3 protein: CASSLFGTGGQPQHF
V gene: TRBV4-1; CDR3 protein: CASSQESGLTGNTIYF
V gene: TRBV7-3; CDR3 protein: CASSPRLAGDHEQFF
V gene: TRBV2; CDR3 protein: CASSERLAGAEQYF
V gene: TRBV19; CDR3 protein: CASSISRVWTGELFF
V gene: TRBV2; CDR3 protein: CASKGGVVLDEKLFF
V gene: TRBV28; CDR3 protein: CATTHLVYEQYF
V gene: TRBV27; CDR3 protein: CASSLYWEGEAFF
V gene: TRBV7-9; CDR3 protein: CASSLGGADGYTF